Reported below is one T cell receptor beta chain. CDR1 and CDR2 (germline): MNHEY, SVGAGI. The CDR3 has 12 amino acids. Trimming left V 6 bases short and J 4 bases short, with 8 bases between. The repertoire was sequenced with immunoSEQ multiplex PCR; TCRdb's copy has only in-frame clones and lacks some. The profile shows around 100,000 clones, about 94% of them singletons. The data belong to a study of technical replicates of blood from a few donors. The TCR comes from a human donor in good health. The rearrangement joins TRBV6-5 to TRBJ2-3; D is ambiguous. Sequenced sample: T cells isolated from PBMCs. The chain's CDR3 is CASRTGADTQYF. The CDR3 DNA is TGTGCCAGCAGAACTGGTGCAGATACGCAGTATTTT.